This is a list of T cell receptor beta chains from one sample in a study of blood T cell repertoires in COVID-19. Sequencing was performed with immunoSEQ multiplex PCR; in TCRdb, only in-frame clones are kept and a portion is missing. The repertoire holds under 200,000 clones, 88% seen once, with around 5.8% in the top ten. What was sequenced was peripheral blood. All receptors derive from a middle-aged man with active or convalescent COVID-19. CDR3s include the opening cysteine and the closing phenylalanine or tryptophan. D genes are given only for firm matches. Part of the rows lack a size; the others show once, few, many or a class for expanded clones.

D gene	J gene	V gene	clone size	CDR3 DNA	CDR3 protein
TRBD2	TRBJ2-1	TRBV11-1	-	TGTGCCAGCAGCTTAGTAGCTAGCGGGGCCCGGCGGGAGCAGTTCTTC	CASSLVASGARREQFF
TRBD1	TRBJ1-1	TRBV5-1	once	TGCGCCAGCAGCTTGGTCCAGGGGGTGAACACTGAAGCTTTCTTT	CASSLVQGVNTEAFF
-	TRBJ1-2	TRBV2	once	TGTGCCAGCACCGAGGGTTTTGGCTACACCTTC	CASTEGFGYTF
-	TRBJ1-2	TRBV4-2	-	TGTGCCAGCAGCCAGGGACGGGGCGGGGGTGGCTACACCTTC	CASSQGRGGGGYTF
-	TRBJ1-1	TRBV19	-	TGTGCCAGTAGTATACGGTGGAACACTGAAGCTTTCTTT	CASSIRWNTEAFF
TRBD1	TRBJ1-1	TRBV6-5	-	TGTGCCAGCAGTTACGAACAGGGGCGATTGAACACTGAAGCTTTCTTT	CASSYEQGRLNTEAFF
-	TRBJ1-1	TRBV11-2	-	TGTGCCAGCAGCTTAGATAATGTCGGGGTACGTCGGAACACTGAAGCTTTCTTT	CASSLDNVGVRRNTEAFF
-	TRBJ2-5	TRBV11-2	once	TGTGCCAGCAGCTTAGTCTCCGACGGCAGGGCGCGGGAGACCCAGTACTTC	CASSLVSDGRARETQYF
-	TRBJ2-3	TRBV27	-	TGTGCCAGCAGTTCCCTGGTGGGTGGGGCTGGGACAGATACGCAGTATTTT	CASSSLVGGAGTDTQYF
TRBD2	TRBJ2-3	TRBV19	once	TGTGCCACGGGGGGTATCACAGATACGCAGTATTTT	CATGGITDTQYF
-	TRBJ1-2	TRBV24-1	-	TGTGCCACCAGTGAACAGGGTCAAGACTATGGCTACACCTTC	CATSEQGQDYGYTF
TRBD2	TRBJ2-5	TRBV9	-	TGTGCCAGTGCGTCGGGCAGGGAGGGAAAGACCCAGTACTTC	CASASGREGKTQYF
-	TRBJ2-1	TRBV7-8	once	TGTGCCAGCAGCTTAATAACGGCTAGCTATGGTACTGAGCAGTTCTTC	CASSLITASYGTEQFF
-	TRBJ1-6	TRBV7-9	-	TGTGCCAGCAGCTTACCAGTGAATTCACCCCTCCACTTT	CASSLPVNSPLHF
-	TRBJ2-1	TRBV7-6	-	TGTGCCAGCAGCTTACAGGGTGAGCAGTTCTTC	CASSLQGEQFF
TRBD1	TRBJ1-4	TRBV15	-	TGTGCCACCAGCATGGGCAGACAGGGGATTGAAAAACTGTTTTTT	CATSMGRQGIEKLFF
-	TRBJ2-3	TRBV18	-	TGTGCCAGCTCACCACCCTTTAATACGCAGTATTTT	CASSPPFNTQYF
-	TRBJ2-2	TRBV19	-	TGTGCCAGTAGTCCAGGGATTGGCACCGGGGAGCTGTTTTTT	CASSPGIGTGELFF
TRBD1	TRBJ2-1	TRBV4-1	-	TGCGCCAGCCGGAACGACAGGGGCTCCTACAATGAGCAGTTCTTC	CASRNDRGSYNEQFF
-	TRBJ2-3	TRBV15	-	TGTGCCACCAGCTTAGGGGGAAGCACAGATACGCAGTATTTT	CATSLGGSTDTQYF
TRBD1	TRBJ1-1	TRBV7-2	-	TGTGCCAGCAGCCCGGGACAGGGGAGCACTGAAGCTTTCTTT	CASSPGQGSTEAFF
-	TRBJ2-7	TRBV11-2	-	TGTGCCAGCAGCTTACAGGGGAATAGGTTTTCCTACGAGCAGTACTTC	CASSLQGNRFSYEQYF
TRBD2	TRBJ2-5	TRBV11-3	-	TGTGCCAGCAGCTCCCAGCGATTTAGCGGGAGGAAGGATCAAGAGACCCAGTACTTC	CASSSQRFSGRKDQETQYF
-	TRBJ1-1	TRBV20-1	-	TGCAGTGCTAGTCTTGGGCAGATTGAAGCTTTCTTT	CSASLGQIEAFF
-	TRBJ1-1	TRBV19	-	TGTGCCAGTAGTAGGAGGGCAGGGAACACTGAAGCTTTCTTT	CASSRRAGNTEAFF
-	TRBJ1-3	TRBV21-1	-	TGTGCCAGCAGCAATTTGTTTTTCGGGACAGGGTTTTACGAAAACACCATATATTTT	CASSNLFFGTGFYENTIYF
TRBD1	TRBJ2-7	TRBV6-5	once	TGTGCCAGCAGGACGGGACAGATGCCCTACGAGCAGTACTTC	CASRTGQMPYEQYF
TRBD1	TRBJ1-1	TRBV7-2	-	TGTGCCAGCAGCTCCCAGGGGGCTGGCACTGAAGCTTTCTTT	CASSSQGAGTEAFF
-	TRBJ1-2	TRBV5-1	-	TGCGCCAGCAGCGGGGGCCCGGGCGACTATGGCTACACCTTC	CASSGGPGDYGYTF
TRBD1	TRBJ2-7	TRBV19	-	TGTGCCAGTAGTCCTGGGGACAGATTCTACGAGCAGTACTTC	CASSPGDRFYEQYF
-	TRBJ1-3	TRBV19	-	TGTGCCAGTAGTATAGATGGACAGTCGGGAAACACCATATATTTT	CASSIDGQSGNTIYF
TRBD1	TRBJ2-7	TRBV6-5	-	TGTGCCAGCAGTACAACCGGGACAGGGTACTACGAGCAGTACTTC	CASSTTGTGYYEQYF
TRBD2	TRBJ2-2	TRBV6-5	-	TGTGCCAGCAGTTCGGCGGGGGACACCGGGGAGCTGTTTTTT	CASSSAGDTGELFF
-	TRBJ1-6	TRBV7-2	-	TGTGCCAGCAGGCAACCGGGACAACGTAATTCACCCCTCCACTTT	CASRQPGQRNSPLHF
TRBD1	TRBJ1-1	TRBV10-3	-	TGTGCCATCACCCAAGGTGGGGGACAGGGGATGAACACTGAAGCTTTCTTT	CAITQGGGQGMNTEAFF
TRBD1	TRBJ1-3	TRBV6-5	-	TGTGCCAGCAGAAGACAGGGGGGAAACACCATATATTTT	CASRRQGGNTIYF
-	TRBJ1-1	TRBV12-5	few	TGTGCTACACATGGCGGGGTTGGTACTGCTTTCTTT	CATHGGVGTAFF
TRBD2	TRBJ2-1	TRBV24-1	-	TGTGCCACCAGCGGGGTTGGGGGGGTCAATGAGCAGTTCTTC	CATSGVGGVNEQFF
-	TRBJ1-5	TRBV3-1/TRBV3-2	once	TGTGCCAGCAGCCATGGGGGCGGTCAGCCCCAGCATTTT	CASSHGGGQPQHF
-	TRBJ2-5	TRBV7-7	-	TGTGCTAGCAGTCGAACCTTCGGTCGGGAAGAGACCCAGTACTTC	CASSRTFGREETQYF
TRBD1	TRBJ2-5	TRBV7-7	-	TGTGCCAGCAGCCGACGACAGGGGTTGGAGACCCAGTACTTC	CASSRRQGLETQYF
TRBD1	TRBJ2-7	TRBV27	-	TGTGCCAGCAGTTTCGAGACAGGGGGCACTTACGAGCAGTACTTC	CASSFETGGTYEQYF
TRBD1	TRBJ2-5	TRBV11-3	-	TGTGCCAGCAGCCCTGGGGCAGGGGGTGAGACCCAGTACTTC	CASSPGAGGETQYF
-	TRBJ2-3	TRBV4-3	-	TGCGCCAGCAGCCAAGGGACGGGACTGAGCACAGATACGCAGTATTTT	CASSQGTGLSTDTQYF
TRBD2	TRBJ2-5	TRBV13	-	TGTGCCAGCAGCCCTAGACTAATAGCGGGAGGGGAGACCCAGTACTTC	CASSPRLIAGGETQYF
TRBD2	TRBJ2-5	TRBV6-5	-	TGTGCCAGCAGTTACGGCGCGGAATCGGGGGGGACCCAGTACTTC	CASSYGAESGGTQYF
-	TRBJ2-5	TRBV3-1/TRBV3-2	-	TGTGCCAGCAGCCAAGTCTTCCAAGAGACCCAGTACTTC	CASSQVFQETQYF
-	TRBJ2-1	TRBV5-1	-	TGCGCCAGCAGCTTGGGCAATGTAGCGGATGAGCAGTTCTTC	CASSLGNVADEQFF
TRBD2	TRBJ2-5	TRBV27	-	TGTGCCAGCAGTGGAGTACTAGCGGGCCAAGAGACCCAGTACTTC	CASSGVLAGQETQYF
-	TRBJ1-5	TRBV24-1	-	TGTGCCACCGCCCCTGGAGGGCCCAGCAATCAGCCCCAGCATTTT	CATAPGGPSNQPQHF
-	TRBJ2-5	TRBV27	-	TGTGCCAGCACCCCTTCTTCAGGGCGTGAGACCCAGTACTTC	CASTPSSGRETQYF
-	TRBJ1-6	TRBV7-2	-	TGTGCCAGCAGAAATTTAGGGGTATTGGGTTCTTTTTACAATTCACCCCTCCACTTT	CASRNLGVLGSFYNSPLHF
TRBD1	TRBJ2-7	TRBV6-5	-	TGTGCCAGCAGTTACTCGGGAACAGGGGCAGGGGACGAGCAGTACTTC	CASSYSGTGAGDEQYF
TRBD2	TRBJ2-1	TRBV5-1	-	TGCGCCAGCAGCACGCTAGCGGGAGCCTACAATGAGCAGTTCTTC	CASSTLAGAYNEQFF
TRBD2	TRBJ2-1	TRBV11-3	-	TGTGCCAGCAGCCACCTAGCGGTTAGCTCCTACAATGAGCAGTTCTTC	CASSHLAVSSYNEQFF
TRBD1	TRBJ1-6	TRBV3-1/TRBV3-2	-	TGTGCCAGCAGCCCGGGACAGGGGAATTCACCCCTCCACTTT	CASSPGQGNSPLHF
-	TRBJ2-2	TRBV6-5	-	TGTGCCAGCAGTTACTCTTTTCCCCTAGGCGGGGAGCTGTTTTTT	CASSYSFPLGGELFF
-	TRBJ1-3	TRBV11-2	-	TGTGCCAGCCGGTTCTCACGCTCTGGAAACACCATATATTTT	CASRFSRSGNTIYF
-	TRBJ1-2	TRBV30	once	TGTGCCTGGAGTGTAAGGGGCCCGAACTATGGCTACACCTTC	CAWSVRGPNYGYTF
TRBD1	TRBJ2-7	TRBV7-9	-	TGTGCCAGCAGCTTAACCGGACAGGGAGCCTACGAGCAGTACTTC	CASSLTGQGAYEQYF